The entry below gives a single TCR beta chain sequence along with its context. This record comes from a study of CD8 T cells in Susac syndrome. With random hexamers, reverse transcription was performed on about 0.5 to 1 ug of RNA. From the immunoSEQ multiplex PCR reads, TCRdb called clonotypes with MiXCR, one entry per CDR3 protein. The sample records roughly 400,000 distinct CDR3 sequences, 75% to 90% being singletons. CD8+ and CD4+ blood T cells underwent TCR beta sequencing. The CDR3 extends over 15 amino acids. The germline V gene has CDR1 PRHDT and CDR2 FYEKMQ (reference sequence). V was clipped by 5 bases and J by 7 bases, with 20 bases between them.

Specimen: CD8+ T cells from PBMCs. This TCR derives from a human donor with multiple sclerosis. The V call is TRBV13, the J call TRBJ1-2, with a tentative D call TRBD1 (5 bases). CDR3 bases: TGTGCCAGCAGCGCCCCGACGGGACCTTCGGCTGGCTACACCTTC. Its translation is CASSAPTGPSAGYTF. The full variable domain, rest sourced from reference TRBV13 and TRBJ1-2, is AAGVIQSPRHLIKEKRETATLKCYPIPRHDTVYWYQQGPGQDPQFLISFYEKMQSDKGSIPDRFSAQQFSDYHSELNMSSLELGDSALYFCASSAPTGPSAGYTFGSGTRLTVV.